The clone carrying this TCR beta chain was recorded only once. One entry per CDR3 protein results from TCRdb running MiXCR on the 5' RACE reads. The repertoire holds under 450,000 distinct CDR3 sequences, with over 13% as singletons. These data are taken from a study of T-cell memory formation after mild COVID-19. Sequencing was carried out using PBMCs or a T cell subset sorted from them (not recorded which). This TCR was sampled from a man aged 18 to 30 who had mild COVID-19 (a few samples of this study predate the infection). Cell type and time point are not known.

The CDR3 loop is CASTSREYQETQYF. CDR3 coding DNA: TGTGCCAGCACCAGTAGAGAGTACCAAGAGACCCAGTACTTC. This chain uses TRBV7-2 with TRBJ2-5; D gene unclear. Germline CDR1 and CDR2: SGHTA and FQGNSA. CDR3 size: 14 residues. Trimming left V 7 bases short and J 0 bases short, with 12 bases between.